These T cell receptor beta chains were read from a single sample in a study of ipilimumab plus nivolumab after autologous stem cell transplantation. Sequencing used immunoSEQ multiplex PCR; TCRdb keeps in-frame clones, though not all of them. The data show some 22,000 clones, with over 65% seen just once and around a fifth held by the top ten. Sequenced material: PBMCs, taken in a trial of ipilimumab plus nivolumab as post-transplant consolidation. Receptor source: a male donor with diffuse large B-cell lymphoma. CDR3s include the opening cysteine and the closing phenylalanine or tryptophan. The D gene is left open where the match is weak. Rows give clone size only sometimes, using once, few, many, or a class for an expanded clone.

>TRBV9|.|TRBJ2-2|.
CASSVAALGLLTGELFF
TGTGCCAGCAGCGTAGCTGCCCTCGGCTTACTCACCGGGGAGCTGTTTTTT
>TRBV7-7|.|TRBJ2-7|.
CASSPDRIGAEQYF
TGTGCTAGCAGCCCAGACCGGATCGGGGCCGAGCAGTACTTC
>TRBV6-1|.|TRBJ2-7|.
CASSEFLSNYEQYF
TGTGCCAGCAGTGAATTCCTGTCTAACTACGAGCAGTACTTC
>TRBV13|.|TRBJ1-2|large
CASTRGDYGYTF
TGTGCCAGCACTCGTGGTGACTATGGCTACACCTTC
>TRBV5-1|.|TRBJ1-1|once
CASSSGGGLGTEAFF
TGCGCCAGCAGCTCAGGAGGAGGGTTGGGCACTGAAGCTTTCTTT
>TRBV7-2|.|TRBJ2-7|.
CASSLNGGSYEQYF
TGTGCCAGCAGCTTAAACGGGGGCTCCTACGAGCAGTACTTC
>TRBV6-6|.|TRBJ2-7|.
CASTAGSSYEQYF
TGTGCCAGCACGGCAGGGAGTTCCTACGAGCAGTACTTC
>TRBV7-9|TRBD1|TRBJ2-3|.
CASSFGTADTQYF
TGTGCCAGCAGCTTCGGGACAGCAGATACGCAGTATTTT
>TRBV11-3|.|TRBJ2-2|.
CASSPEDGTGELFF
TGTGCCAGCAGCCCCGAAGACGGAACCGGGGAGCTGTTTTTT
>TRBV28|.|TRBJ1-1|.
CASSLAPTGTHRGNTEAFF
TGTGCCAGCAGTTTAGCCCCAACCGGGACGCATAGGGGGAACACTGAAGCTTTCTTT
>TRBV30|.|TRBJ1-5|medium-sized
CAWSVPGLSNQPQHF
TGTGCCTGGAGTGTTCCAGGGCTGAGCAATCAGCCCCAGCATTTT
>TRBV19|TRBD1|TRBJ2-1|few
CASTRGHNEQFF
TGTGCCAGTACCAGGGGGCACAATGAGCAGTTCTTC
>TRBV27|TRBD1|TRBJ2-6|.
CASSLLGQGTGANVLTF
TGTGCCAGCAGTTTACTAGGACAGGGTACTGGGGCCAACGTCCTGACTTTC
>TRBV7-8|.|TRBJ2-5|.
CASSLVGTDQETQYF
TGTGCCAGCAGCTTAGTAGGCACAGACCAAGAGACCCAGTACTTC
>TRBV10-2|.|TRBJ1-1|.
CASSGQENTEAFF
TGCGCCAGCAGTGGACAGGAGAACACTGAAGCTTTCTTT
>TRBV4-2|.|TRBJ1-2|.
CASSQVNGQTGGYTF
TGTGCCAGCAGCCAAGTGAACGGCCAAACGGGTGGCTACACCTTC